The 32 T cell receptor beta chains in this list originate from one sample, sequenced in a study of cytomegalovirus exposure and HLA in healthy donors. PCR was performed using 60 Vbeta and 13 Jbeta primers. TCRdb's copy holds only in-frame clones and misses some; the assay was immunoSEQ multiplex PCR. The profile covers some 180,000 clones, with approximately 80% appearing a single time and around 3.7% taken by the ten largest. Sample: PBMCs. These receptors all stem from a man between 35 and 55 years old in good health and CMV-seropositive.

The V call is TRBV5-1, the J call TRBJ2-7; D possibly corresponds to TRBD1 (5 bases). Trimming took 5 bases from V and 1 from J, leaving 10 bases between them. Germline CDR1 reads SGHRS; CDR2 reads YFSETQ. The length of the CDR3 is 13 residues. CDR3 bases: TGCGCCAGCAGTTCCTCAGGGTCCTACGAGCAGTACTTC. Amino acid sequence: CASSSSGSYEQYF.

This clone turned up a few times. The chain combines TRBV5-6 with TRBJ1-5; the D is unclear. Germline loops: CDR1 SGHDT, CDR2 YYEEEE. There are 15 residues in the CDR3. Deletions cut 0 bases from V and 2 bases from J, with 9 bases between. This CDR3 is CASSLGNGGNQPQHF. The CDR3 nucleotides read TGTGCCAGCAGCTTGGGGAATGGAGGCAATCAGCCCCAGCATTTT. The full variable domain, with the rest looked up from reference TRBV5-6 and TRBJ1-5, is DAGVTQSPTHLIKTRGQQVTLRCSPKSGHDTVSWYQQALGQGPQFIFQYYEEEERQRGNFPDRFSGHQFPNYSSELNVNALLLGDSALYLCASSLGNGGNQPQHFGDGTRLSIL.

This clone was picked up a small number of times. In nucleotides, the CDR3 is TGTGCCAGCAGCGGAGGTAGCGGCCCCTTGGATACGCAGTATTTT. It yields the protein CASSGGSGPLDTQYF. The chain joins TRBV21-1 to TRBJ2-3; the table's D gene call, TRBD2, was not cross checked with the DNA. TRBV21-1 is labeled a pseudogene. The CDR3 is 15 amino acids.

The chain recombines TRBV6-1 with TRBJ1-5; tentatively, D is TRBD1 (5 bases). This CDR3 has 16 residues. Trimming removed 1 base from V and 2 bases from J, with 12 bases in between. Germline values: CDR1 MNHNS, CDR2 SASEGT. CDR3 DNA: TGTGCCAGCAGTGAAGTGGGCAGGGTAGGCAATCAGCCCCAGCATTTT. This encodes CASSEVGRVGNQPQHF.

The CDR3 here is CASSPRTSGGAYYYEQYF. In DNA form, the CDR3 reads TGTGCCAGCAGTCCTCGGACTAGCGGGGGGGCCTACTACTACGAGCAGTACTTC. V gene TRBV27 combines with J gene TRBJ2-7; 15 bases fit TRBD2. The germline V gene has CDR1 MNHEY and CDR2 SMNVEV (reference sequence). The V segment lost 5 bases and the J segment 3 bases; nucleotides outside the gene matches: 11. The CDR3 is 18 amino acids.

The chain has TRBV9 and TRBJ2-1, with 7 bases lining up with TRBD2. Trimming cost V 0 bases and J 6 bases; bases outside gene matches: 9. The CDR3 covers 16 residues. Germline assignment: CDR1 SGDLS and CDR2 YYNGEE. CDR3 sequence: CASSVAWGGDSNEQFF. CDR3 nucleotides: TGTGCCAGCAGCGTAGCTTGGGGGGGGGATTCCAATGAGCAGTTCTTC. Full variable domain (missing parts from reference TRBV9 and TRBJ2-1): DSGVTQTPKHLITATGQRVTLRCSPRSGDLSVYWYQQSLDQGLQFLIQYYNGEERAKGNILERFSAQQFPDLHSELNLSSLELGDSALYFCASSVAWGGDSNEQFFGPGTRLTVL.

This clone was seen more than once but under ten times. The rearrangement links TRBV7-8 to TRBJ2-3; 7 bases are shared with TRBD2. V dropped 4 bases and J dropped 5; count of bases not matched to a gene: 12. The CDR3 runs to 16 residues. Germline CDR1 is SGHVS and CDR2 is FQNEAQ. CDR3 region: CASSWLAEGGRDTQYF. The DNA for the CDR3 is TGTGCCAGCAGCTGGTTAGCGGAGGGAGGGCGAGATACGCAGTATTTT. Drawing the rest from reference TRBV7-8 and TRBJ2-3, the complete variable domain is GAGVSQSPRYKVAKRGQDVALRCDPISGHVSLFWYQQALGQGPEFLTYFQNEAQLDKSGLPSDRFFAERPEGSVSTLKIQRTQQEDSAVYLCASSWLAEGGRDTQYFGPGTRLTVL.

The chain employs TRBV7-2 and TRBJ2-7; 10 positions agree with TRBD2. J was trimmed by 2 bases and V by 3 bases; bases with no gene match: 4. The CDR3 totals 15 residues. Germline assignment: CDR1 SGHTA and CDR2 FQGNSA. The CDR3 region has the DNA TGTGCCAGCAGCTTCGGACTAGCGGACACCTACGAGCAGTACTTC. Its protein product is CASSFGLADTYEQYF.

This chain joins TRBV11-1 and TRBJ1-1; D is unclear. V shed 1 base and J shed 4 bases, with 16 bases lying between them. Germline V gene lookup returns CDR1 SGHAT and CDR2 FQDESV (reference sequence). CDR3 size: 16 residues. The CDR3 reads CASSLGTGSWGTEAFF. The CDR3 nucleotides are TGTGCCAGCAGCTTAGGAACGGGGAGTTGGGGCACTGAAGCTTTCTTT.

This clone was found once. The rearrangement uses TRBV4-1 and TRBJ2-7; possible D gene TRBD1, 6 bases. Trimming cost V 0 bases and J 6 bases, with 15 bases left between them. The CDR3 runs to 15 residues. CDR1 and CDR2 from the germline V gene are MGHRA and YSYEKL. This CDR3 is CASSQEGGQISEQYF. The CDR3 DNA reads TGCGCCAGCAGCCAAGAGGGCGGACAGATTTCCGAGCAGTACTTC.

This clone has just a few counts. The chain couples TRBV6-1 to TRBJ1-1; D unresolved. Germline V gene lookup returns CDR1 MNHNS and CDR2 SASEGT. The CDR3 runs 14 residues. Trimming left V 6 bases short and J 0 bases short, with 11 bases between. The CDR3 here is CASSPGSMNTEAFF. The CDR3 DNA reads TGTGCCAGCAGCCCCGGGAGTATGAACACTGAAGCTTTCTTT.

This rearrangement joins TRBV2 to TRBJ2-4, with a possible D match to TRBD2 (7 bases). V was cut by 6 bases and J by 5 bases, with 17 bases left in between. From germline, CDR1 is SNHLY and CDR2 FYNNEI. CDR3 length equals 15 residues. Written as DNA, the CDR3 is TGTGCCAGCAGGACATCGGGGGGCATCCAAAACATTCAGTACTTC. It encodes CASRTSGGIQNIQYF.

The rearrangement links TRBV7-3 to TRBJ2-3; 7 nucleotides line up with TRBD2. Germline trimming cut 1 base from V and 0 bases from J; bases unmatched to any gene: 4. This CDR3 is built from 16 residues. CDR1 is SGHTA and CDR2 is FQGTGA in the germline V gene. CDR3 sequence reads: CASSLNPSGSTDTQYF. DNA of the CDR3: TGTGCCAGCAGCTTAAACCCTAGCGGTAGCACAGATACGCAGTATTTT.

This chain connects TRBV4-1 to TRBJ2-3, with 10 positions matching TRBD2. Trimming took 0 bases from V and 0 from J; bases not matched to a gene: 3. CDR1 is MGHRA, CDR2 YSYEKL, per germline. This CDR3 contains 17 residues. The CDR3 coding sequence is TGCGCCAGCAGCCAAGAATTACTAGCGGGGAGCACAGATACGCAGTATTTT. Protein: CASSQELLAGSTDTQYF.

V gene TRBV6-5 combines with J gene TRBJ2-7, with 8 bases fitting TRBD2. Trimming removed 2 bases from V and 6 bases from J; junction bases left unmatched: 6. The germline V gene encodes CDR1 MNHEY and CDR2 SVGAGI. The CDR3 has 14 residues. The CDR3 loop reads CASSYKREKVEQYF. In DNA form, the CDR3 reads TGTGCCAGCAGTTACAAGCGGGAGAAGGTCGAGCAGTACTTC.

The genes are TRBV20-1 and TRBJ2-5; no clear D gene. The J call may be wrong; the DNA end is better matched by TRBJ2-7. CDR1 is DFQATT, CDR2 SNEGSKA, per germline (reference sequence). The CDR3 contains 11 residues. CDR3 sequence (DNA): TGCAGTGCTAGAGACAACTACGAGCAGTACTTC. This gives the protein CSARDNYEQYF.

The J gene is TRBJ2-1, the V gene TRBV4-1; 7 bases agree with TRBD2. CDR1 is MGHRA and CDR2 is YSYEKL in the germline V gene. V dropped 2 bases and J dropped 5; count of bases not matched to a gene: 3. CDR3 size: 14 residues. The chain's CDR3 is CASSQLADDNEQFF. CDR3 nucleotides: TGCGCCAGCAGCCAACTAGCGGACGACAATGAGCAGTTCTTC.

The DNA for the CDR3 is TGTGCCAGCAGCGCCCAGCGAGACAGGGGGCTGTCTCCTAGCACAGATACGCAGTATTTT. It translates to CASSAQRDRGLSPSTDTQYF. The chain carries TRBV9 and TRBJ2-3; 10 nucleotides agree with TRBD1. The CDR3 totals 20 residues. V gave up 3 bases and J gave up 0 bases; unmatched junction bases: 16. Germline V gives CDR1 SGDLS, CDR2 YYNGEE.

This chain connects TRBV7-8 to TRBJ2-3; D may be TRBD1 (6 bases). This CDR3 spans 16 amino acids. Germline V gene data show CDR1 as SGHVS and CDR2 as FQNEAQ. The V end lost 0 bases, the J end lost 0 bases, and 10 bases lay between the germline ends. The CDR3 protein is CASSLALQGSTDTQYF. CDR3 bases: TGTGCCAGCAGCTTAGCTTTACAGGGAAGCACAGATACGCAGTATTTT.

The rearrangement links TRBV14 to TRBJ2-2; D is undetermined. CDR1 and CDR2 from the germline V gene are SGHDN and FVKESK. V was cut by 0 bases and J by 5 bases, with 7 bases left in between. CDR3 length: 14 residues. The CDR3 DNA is TGTGCCAGCAGCCAAGATCAGGAAACCGGGGAGCTGTTTTTT. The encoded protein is CASSQDQETGELFF.

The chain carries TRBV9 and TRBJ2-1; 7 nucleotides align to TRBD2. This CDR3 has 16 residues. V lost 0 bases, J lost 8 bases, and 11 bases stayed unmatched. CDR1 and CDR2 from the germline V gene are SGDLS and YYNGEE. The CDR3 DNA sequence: TGTGCCAGCAGCGTAGGTCTAGCGGTTCTATATCATGAGCAGTTCTTC. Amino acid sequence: CASSVGLAVLYHEQFF.

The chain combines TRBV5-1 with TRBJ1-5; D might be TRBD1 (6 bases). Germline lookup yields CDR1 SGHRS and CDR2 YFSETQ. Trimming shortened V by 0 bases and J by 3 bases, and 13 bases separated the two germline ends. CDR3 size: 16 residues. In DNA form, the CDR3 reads TGCGCCAGCAGCTTGGGCCCTACAGGGCTCAATCAGCCCCAGCATTTT. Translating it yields CASSLGPTGLNQPQHF.

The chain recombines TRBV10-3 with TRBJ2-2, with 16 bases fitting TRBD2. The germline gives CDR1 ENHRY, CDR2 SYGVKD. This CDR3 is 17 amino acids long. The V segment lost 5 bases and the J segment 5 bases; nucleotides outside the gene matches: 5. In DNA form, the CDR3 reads TGTGCCATCAGTCCGGGACTAGCGGGAGGGCGGACCGGGGAGCTGTTTTTT. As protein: CAISPGLAGGRTGELFF.

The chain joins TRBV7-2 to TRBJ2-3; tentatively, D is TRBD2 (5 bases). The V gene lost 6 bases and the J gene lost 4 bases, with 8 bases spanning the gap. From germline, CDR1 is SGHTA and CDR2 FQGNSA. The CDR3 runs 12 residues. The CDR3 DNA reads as TGTGCCAGCAGGGATAGCGCAGATACGCAGTATTTT. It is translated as CASRDSADTQYF.

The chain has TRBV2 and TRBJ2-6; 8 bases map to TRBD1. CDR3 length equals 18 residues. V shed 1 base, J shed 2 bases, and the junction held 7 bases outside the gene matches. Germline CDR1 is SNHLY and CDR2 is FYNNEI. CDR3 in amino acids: CASSEGGTGSAGANVLTF. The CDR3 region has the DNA TGTGCCAGCAGTGAAGGGGGGACAGGAAGTGCTGGGGCCAACGTCCTGACTTTC.

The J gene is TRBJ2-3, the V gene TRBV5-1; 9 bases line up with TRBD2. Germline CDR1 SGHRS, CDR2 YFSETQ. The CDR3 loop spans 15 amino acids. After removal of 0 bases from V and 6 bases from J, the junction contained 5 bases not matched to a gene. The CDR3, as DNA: TGCGCCAGCAGCTTGGTTCCGCGGGGGGGGGATACGCAGTATTTT. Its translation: CASSLVPRGGDTQYF. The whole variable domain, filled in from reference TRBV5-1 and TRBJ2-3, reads KAGVTQTPRYLIKTRGQQVTLSCSPISGHRSVSWYQQTPGQGLQFLFEYFSETQRNKGNFPGRFSGRQFSNSRSEMNVSTLELGDSALYLCASSLVPRGGDTQYFGPGTRLTVL.

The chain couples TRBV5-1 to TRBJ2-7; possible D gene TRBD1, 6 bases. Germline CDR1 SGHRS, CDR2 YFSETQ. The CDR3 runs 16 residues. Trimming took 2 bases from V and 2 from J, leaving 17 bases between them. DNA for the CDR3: TGCGCCAGCAGCTTAGGACAGACCCTGAGGCCCTACGAGCAGTACTTC. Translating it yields CASSLGQTLRPYEQYF.

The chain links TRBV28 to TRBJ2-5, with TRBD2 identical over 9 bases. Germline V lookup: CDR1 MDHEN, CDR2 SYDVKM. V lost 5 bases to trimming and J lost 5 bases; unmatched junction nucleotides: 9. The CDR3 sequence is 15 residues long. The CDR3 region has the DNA TGTGCCAGCAGTCAAACTAGCGGGTTAAGGGAGACCCAGTACTTC. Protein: CASSQTSGLRETQYF.

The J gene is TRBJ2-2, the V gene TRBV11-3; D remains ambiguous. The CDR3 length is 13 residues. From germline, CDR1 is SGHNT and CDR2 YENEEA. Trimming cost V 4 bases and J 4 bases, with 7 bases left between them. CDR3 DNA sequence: TGTGCCAGCAGCTCATACACCACCGGGGAGCTGTTTTTT. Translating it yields CASSSYTTGELFF.

CDR3 amino acids: CASSIPAGVNTGELFF. The CDR3 DNA follows: TGTGCCAGTAGTATACCAGCGGGAGTGAACACCGGGGAGCTGTTTTTT. The rearrangement joins TRBV19 to TRBJ2-2; 8 nucleotides match TRBD2. CDR3 length equals 16 residues. Germline values: CDR1 LNHDA, CDR2 SQIVND (reference sequence). Trimming took 2 bases from V and 1 from J; bases not matched to a gene: 3.

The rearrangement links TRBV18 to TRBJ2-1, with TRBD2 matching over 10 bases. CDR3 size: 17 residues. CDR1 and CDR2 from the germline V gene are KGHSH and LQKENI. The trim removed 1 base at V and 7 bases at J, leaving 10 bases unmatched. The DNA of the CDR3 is TGTGCCAGCTCACCACAGGCGCTAGCGGGAGTTTTGAATGAGCAGTTCTTC. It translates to CASSPQALAGVLNEQFF.

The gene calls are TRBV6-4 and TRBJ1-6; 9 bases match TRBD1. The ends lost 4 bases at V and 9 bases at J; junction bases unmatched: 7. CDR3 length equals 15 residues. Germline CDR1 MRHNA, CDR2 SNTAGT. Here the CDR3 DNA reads TGTGCCAGCAGTGTTGGGACAGGGCTGGGTTCACCCCTCCACTTT. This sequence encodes CASSVGTGLGSPLHF.